A selection of T cell receptor beta chains follows, all from one sample in a study of blood T cell repertoires in COVID-19. Produced via immunoSEQ multiplex PCR; TCRdb's table is partial and in-frame only. The sample lists 85,000 to 95,000 clones; around 87% were seen once. Sequenced input: peripheral blood. These receptors originate from a human donor with acute or convalescent COVID-19. The donor label of this sample is uncertain. The CDR3 runs from the conserved cysteine through the conserved F or W. Fields, in order: V gene, J gene, D gene, clone size, CDR3 DNA, CDR3 protein. A D gene is named only where the DNA matches it firmly. The listing skips clone size in some rows; elsewhere it reads once, few, many or a size class.

V gene: TRBV7-3
J gene: TRBJ2-3
D gene: TRBD2
clone size: once
CDR3 DNA: TGTGCCAGCAGCTTAGGCGGGGGGCCTGTAGATACGCAGTATTTT
CDR3 protein: CASSLGGGPVDTQYF

V gene: TRBV7-9
J gene: TRBJ2-1
D gene: TRBD1
clone size: NA
CDR3 DNA: TGTGCCAGCAGCTTAGCTTTAACGACAGGGGGAGATGAGCAGTTCTTC
CDR3 protein: CASSLALTTGGDEQFF

V gene: TRBV6-2/TRBV6-3
J gene: TRBJ1-1
D gene: NA
clone size: NA
CDR3 DNA: TGTGCCAGCAGCGATCCCGGGACAATCACTGAAGCTTTCTTT
CDR3 protein: CASSDPGTITEAFF

V gene: TRBV5-1
J gene: TRBJ2-1
D gene: TRBD2
clone size: NA
CDR3 DNA: TGCGCCAGCAGCGGGACTAGTTGGGGTTTTGGCAATGAGCAGTTCTTC
CDR3 protein: CASSGTSWGFGNEQFF

V gene: TRBV7-9
J gene: TRBJ1-3
D gene: NA
clone size: NA
CDR3 DNA: TGTGCCAGCAGCGAAAGCCCCTCTGGAAACACCATATATTTT
CDR3 protein: CASSESPSGNTIYF

V gene: TRBV28
J gene: TRBJ1-2
D gene: NA
clone size: NA
CDR3 DNA: TGTGCCAGCAAACAATGGGCAGGGGAAAACTATGGCTACACCTTC
CDR3 protein: CASKQWAGENYGYTF

V gene: TRBV5-1
J gene: TRBJ2-7
D gene: NA
clone size: NA
CDR3 DNA: TGCGCCAGCAGCTTGGAACAGGGTGCCTACTACGAGCAGTACTTC
CDR3 protein: CASSLEQGAYYEQYF

V gene: TRBV2
J gene: TRBJ1-4
D gene: NA
clone size: NA
CDR3 DNA: TGTGCCAGCAGACCAAGACAGTCGAATGAAAAACTGTTTTTT
CDR3 protein: CASRPRQSNEKLFF

V gene: TRBV11-2
J gene: TRBJ1-2
D gene: NA
clone size: NA
CDR3 DNA: TGTGCCAGCAGCTTAGGCAACAAGTTCTATGGCTACACCTTC
CDR3 protein: CASSLGNKFYGYTF

V gene: TRBV12-5
J gene: TRBJ1-2
D gene: TRBD1
clone size: once
CDR3 DNA: TGTGCTAGTGGTTTCGACAGGGAAGCTAACTATGGCTACACCTTC
CDR3 protein: CASGFDREANYGYTF

V gene: TRBV18
J gene: TRBJ1-4
D gene: NA
clone size: once
CDR3 DNA: TGTGCCAGCTCACCACCGGGTTCCGGGGGTCGGGCTAATGAAAAACTGTTTTTT
CDR3 protein: CASSPPGSGGRANEKLFF

V gene: TRBV30
J gene: TRBJ2-7
D gene: NA
clone size: NA
CDR3 DNA: TGTGCCTGGAGTGTACATAACCTCTACGAGCAGTACTTC
CDR3 protein: CAWSVHNLYEQYF

V gene: TRBV5-3
J gene: TRBJ2-2
D gene: TRBD2
clone size: NA
CDR3 DNA: TGTGCCAGAAGCTTGGCCTCCTCGACTAGCGGGGGAGGAACCGGGGAGCTGTTTTTT
CDR3 protein: CARSLASSTSGGGTGELFF

V gene: TRBV7-9
J gene: TRBJ2-7
D gene: TRBD1
clone size: NA
CDR3 DNA: TGTGCCAGCAGCTTAAGCAGGGGGCTACGGGACGAGCAGTACTTC
CDR3 protein: CASSLSRGLRDEQYF

V gene: TRBV2
J gene: TRBJ2-5
D gene: TRBD2
clone size: NA
CDR3 DNA: TGTGCCAGCTTAACCTTGGGGCGAGCGGGGAATCAAGAGACCCAGTACTTC
CDR3 protein: CASLTLGRAGNQETQYF

V gene: TRBV24-1
J gene: TRBJ2-3
D gene: TRBD2
clone size: NA
CDR3 DNA: TGTGCCACCAGTGATTTAGGAAAGCGGGGGGTCACAGATACGCAGTATTTT
CDR3 protein: CATSDLGKRGVTDTQYF

V gene: TRBV4-2
J gene: TRBJ2-1
D gene: NA
clone size: NA
CDR3 DNA: TGTGCCAGCAGCCAGCACAGCTACTCCTACAATGAGCAGTTCTTC
CDR3 protein: CASSQHSYSYNEQFF

V gene: TRBV27
J gene: TRBJ1-6
D gene: NA
clone size: once
CDR3 DNA: TGTGCCAGCAGTTTCCCGAATTCACCCCTCCACTTT
CDR3 protein: CASSFPNSPLHF

V gene: TRBV5-1
J gene: TRBJ2-7
D gene: NA
clone size: NA
CDR3 DNA: TGCGCCAGCAGCTTGGACCAGGGGATTTTCTACGAGCAGTACTTC
CDR3 protein: CASSLDQGIFYEQYF

V gene: TRBV6-5
J gene: TRBJ2-1
D gene: TRBD2
clone size: NA
CDR3 DNA: TGTGCCAGCAGCCTAGCGGGGGGGAACTACAATGAGCAGTTCTTC
CDR3 protein: CASSLAGGNYNEQFF

V gene: TRBV19
J gene: TRBJ2-7
D gene: NA
clone size: NA
CDR3 DNA: TGTGCCAGTAGTCCCTGGGCGCCAGAGAGCCACGAGCAGTACTTC
CDR3 protein: CASSPWAPESHEQYF

V gene: TRBV10-3
J gene: TRBJ2-3
D gene: TRBD2
clone size: NA
CDR3 DNA: TGTGCCATCAGAGCCGGACTAGCGGGGGGGCCGGGCTCAGATACGCAGTATTTT
CDR3 protein: CAIRAGLAGGPGSDTQYF

V gene: TRBV5-5
J gene: TRBJ2-7
D gene: NA
clone size: NA
CDR3 DNA: TGTGCCAGCAGCTTGTCCCCACAAGGAGACGGGCAGTACTTC
CDR3 protein: CASSLSPQGDGQYF

V gene: TRBV25-1
J gene: TRBJ2-5
D gene: NA
clone size: once
CDR3 DNA: TGTGCCAGCAGTAAAGCAGGGCCTCAAGAGACCCAGTACTTC
CDR3 protein: CASSKAGPQETQYF

V gene: TRBV5-1
J gene: TRBJ2-3
D gene: NA
clone size: NA
CDR3 DNA: TGCGCCAGCAGCTTGGCCCTTGGGGGCCAAGATACGCAGTATTTT
CDR3 protein: CASSLALGGQDTQYF

V gene: TRBV10-3
J gene: TRBJ1-5
D gene: TRBD1
clone size: once
CDR3 DNA: TGTGCCATCAGCCAGGGGGCTCAAAGTCAGCCCCAGCATTTT
CDR3 protein: CAISQGAQSQPQHF

V gene: TRBV29-1
J gene: TRBJ1-4
D gene: TRBD1
clone size: NA
CDR3 DNA: TGCAGCGTTGAGCGGCAGGGGGCAGATGAAAAACTGTTTTTT
CDR3 protein: CSVERQGADEKLFF

V gene: TRBV7-6
J gene: TRBJ2-7
D gene: NA
clone size: NA
CDR3 DNA: TGTGCCAGCAGCTTAGGCGGGACAGCCACCTACGAGCAGTACTTC
CDR3 protein: CASSLGGTATYEQYF

V gene: TRBV7-2
J gene: TRBJ2-7
D gene: NA
clone size: NA
CDR3 DNA: TGTGCCAGCAGCTGGGGGCAGGGCAGCTCCTACGAGCAGTACTTC
CDR3 protein: CASSWGQGSSYEQYF

V gene: TRBV7-3
J gene: TRBJ2-6
D gene: NA
clone size: NA
CDR3 DNA: TGTGCCAGCAGCTTACACTCTGGGGCCAACGTCCTGACTTTC
CDR3 protein: CASSLHSGANVLTF

V gene: TRBV5-1
J gene: TRBJ2-1
D gene: TRBD1
clone size: NA
CDR3 DNA: TGCGCCAGCAGCTCGGGACAGGGTCTGGGTGAGCAGTTCTTC
CDR3 protein: CASSSGQGLGEQFF

V gene: TRBV5-5
J gene: TRBJ2-5
D gene: NA
clone size: NA
CDR3 DNA: TGTGCCAGCACCCAGCAAGAGACCCAGTACTTC
CDR3 protein: CASTQQETQYF